One sample yielded the 10 T cell receptor beta chains listed below, sequenced in a study of blood T cell repertoires in COVID-19. Repertoires were generated with immunoSEQ multiplex PCR, while TCRdb's copy carries only in-frame clones and drops some. The table records roughly 410,000 clones, 75% to 90% of them present only once. The sequenced sample was peripheral blood. The receptors come from a woman in her forties with COVID-19, enrolled during active disease.

This clone was seen a single time. This chain connects TRBV7-3 to TRBJ1-5; no clear D. Germline V gives CDR1 SGHTA, CDR2 FQGTGA. V shed 5 bases and J shed 4 bases, with 9 bases lying between them. The CDR3 loop spans 13 amino acids. In DNA, the CDR3 is TGTGCCAGCAGCCCTGAGAGTAATCAGCCCCAGCATTTT. Amino acids: CASSPESNQPQHF.

The J gene is TRBJ1-1, the V gene TRBV19, with TRBD1 matching 10 bases. The V segment lost 5 bases and the J segment 9 bases; nucleotides outside the gene matches: 9. The CDR3 is 14 residues long. Germline CDR1 and CDR2: LNHDA and SQIVND (reference sequence). CDR3 protein: CASSPRTGGLKAFF. The CDR3 DNA reads as TGTGCCAGTAGTCCCCGGACAGGGGGACTGAAAGCTTTCTTT.

This clone was seen only a few times. As the CDR3 is not closed by the conserved phenylalanine or tryptophan, this likely results from a read error. The DNA is left out, because the CDR3 cannot be placed on it with certainty; the CDR3 is given as TCRdb lists it. The CDR3 protein is CARNFFLLPRG. The V and J genes are TRBV21-1 and TRBJ1-4. TRBV21-1 is a recognized pseudogene. The CDR3 spans 11 amino acids, including both terminal residues.

This chain uses TRBV6-5 with TRBJ2-3, with D tentatively TRBD2 (6 bases). This CDR3 has 15 amino acids. Trimming took off 4 bases at V and 7 bases at J, with 18 bases between the two ends. Germline CDR1 MNHEY, CDR2 SVGAGI. CDR3 sequence reads: CASSFGRGAQNTQYF. In DNA form, the CDR3 reads TGTGCCAGCAGTTTCGGGCGGGGTGCTCAGAATACGCAGTATTTT.

For the CDR3, the DNA is TGTGCCAGCACTCAGTCGGGCTATGGCTACACCTTC. Protein: CASTQSGYGYTF. The J gene is TRBJ1-2, the V gene TRBV2; D call uncertain. V dropped 7 bases and J dropped 4 bases, with 10 bases sitting between them. The CDR3 is made up of 12 amino acids. Germline assignment: CDR1 SNHLY and CDR2 FYNNEI.

The chain links TRBV9 to TRBJ2-5; TRBD2 aligns across 8 bases. Germline V gives CDR1 SGDLS, CDR2 YYNGEE. The V segment lost 0 bases and the J segment 5 bases; nucleotides outside the gene matches: 6. The CDR3 sequence is 15 residues long. CDR3 amino acids: CASSVERGGHETQYF. The CDR3 region has the DNA TGTGCCAGCAGCGTAGAACGGGGGGGCCATGAGACCCAGTACTTC.

The V and J genes are TRBV7-6 and TRBJ1-5, with unresolved D. Trimming left V 1 base short and J 2 bases short, with 9 bases between. This CDR3 comprises 15 residues. Germline loops: CDR1 SGHVS, CDR2 FNYEAQ. The CDR3 reads CASSLGPQGNQPQHF. CDR3 sequence (DNA): TGTGCCAGCAGCTTAGGACCCCAGGGCAATCAGCCCCAGCATTTT.

This sequence joins TRBV4-2 and TRBJ1-5; D gene uncertain. Germline V lookup: CDR1 LGHNA, CDR2 YNFKEQ. Trimming removed 1 base from V and 0 bases from J, with 7 bases in between. The CDR3 length is 15 residues. CDR3 region: CASSQAGYSNQPQHF. The DNA of the CDR3 is TGTGCCAGCAGCCAAGCCGGTTATAGCAATCAGCCCCAGCATTTT.

The CDR3 DNA sequence: TGTGCCACCACTTCCGGGACAGGGGATGGCTACACCTTC. Its protein product is CATTSGTGDGYTF. The chain carries TRBV15 and TRBJ1-2, with TRBD1 matching over 10 bases. CDR1 and CDR2 (germline): LNHNV, YYDKDF (reference sequence). The V gene end was trimmed by 7 bases and the J gene end by 6 bases; junction bases not matched to a gene: 5. This CDR3 has 13 residues.

The J gene is TRBJ2-3, the V gene TRBV18; 11 bases agree with TRBD2. This CDR3 spans 16 amino acids. Losses at the gene ends were 6 bases for V and 4 bases for J; bases not matched to a gene: 9. Germline CDR1 KGHSH, CDR2 LQKENI. CDR3 DNA sequence: TGTGCCAGCTCGCGAACTAGCGGGAGAGGTGCAGATACGCAGTATTTT. This gives the protein CASSRTSGRGADTQYF.